The rows below give T cell receptor beta chains drawn from one sample of a study of blood T cell repertoires in COVID-19. Data came from immunoSEQ multiplex PCR; TCRdb stores just in-frame clones and leaves some out. The sample comprises 200,000 to 250,000 clones, about nine tenths of which are singletons, and about 1.7% rests with the top ten. The sequencing sample was made of peripheral blood. All receptors derive from a man aged 65 to 85 with acute or convalescent COVID-19. The CDR3 runs from the conserved cysteine through the conserved F or W. The D gene is left open where the match is weak. Clone size is stated in some rows and not others, as once, few, many or a class when expanded.

NA,TRBV29-1,TRBD1,TRBJ2-7,TGCAGCGTTAGACAGGGGGGGGTCTACGAGCAGTACTTC,CSVRQGGVYEQYF
NA,TRBV11-2,TRBD1,TRBJ2-7,TGTGCCAGCAGCCCCGACAGGGGGCGCGGGCAGTACTTC,CASSPDRGRGQYF
NA,TRBV28,TRBD1,TRBJ1-2,TGTGCCAGCAGCCCCGGGACAGGGAGCTATGGCTACACCTTC,CASSPGTGSYGYTF
NA,TRBV29-1,TRBD1,TRBJ2-7,TGCAGCGTTGTTATCCCGGGACAGACCTACGAGCAGTACTTC,CSVVIPGQTYEQYF
NA,TRBV20-1,NA,TRBJ1-1,TGCAGTGCTGAGTCAGGGAAACTGGCTTTCTTT,CSAESGKLAFF
NA,TRBV6-4,TRBD2,TRBJ2-5,TGTGCCAGCAGTGACTCGTTCGGGGCTAGCGGGAGAGGGGGCCAAGAGACCCAGTACTTC,CASSDSFGASGRGGQETQYF
NA,TRBV29-1,NA,TRBJ2-3,TGCAGCGTTTGGGGCAGGGGAGCCTCTGATACGCAGTATTTT,CSVWGRGASDTQYF
NA,TRBV6-6,TRBD2,TRBJ2-1,TGTGCCAGCAGGCAACCGGGACTAGATTTCGGTGAGCAGTTCTTC,CASRQPGLDFGEQFF
NA,TRBV5-1,NA,TRBJ1-1,TGCGCCAGCAGCTTGTTAAGGGGGTACACTGAAGCTTTCTTT,CASSLLRGYTEAFF
few,TRBV5-1,TRBD2,TRBJ2-1,TGCGCCAGCAGCTTGGGGTGGGAGGGAGCGTTCTTC,CASSLGWEGAFF
NA,TRBV27,NA,TRBJ2-2,TGTGCCAGCAGTTTATTTAGTCCGTCCACCGGGGAGCTGTTTTTT,CASSLFSPSTGELFF